This entry concerns a single T cell receptor (beta chain). Measured with immunoSEQ multiplex PCR; TCRdb has only the in-frame clones, and not every one. The sample shows 50,000 to 65,000 clones, 82% of them seen only once. The data were obtained in a study of radiotherapy plus CTLA-4 blockade in lung cancer. This CDR3 region has 13 residues. The V and J ends lost 6 bases and 4 bases, in that order; junction bases with no gene match: 3. The germline V gene encodes CDR1 SNHLY and CDR2 FYNNEI. The V and J genes are TRBV2 and TRBJ1-5, with 7 bases aligning to TRBD1. The sequenced sample was peripheral blood, obtained from a patient treated with radiotherapy plus ipilimumab. This sequence originates from a human donor with non-small cell lung cancer whose response to radiotherapy plus ipilimumab could not be evaluated. CDR3 sequence (DNA): TGTGCCAGCAGCCGGGGACAGAATCAGCCCCAGCATTTT. Translating it yields CASSRGQNQPQHF.